This T cell receptor (beta chain) was recorded in a study of post-analysis software for immune sequencing data (dated by TCRdb to between 2014 and 2017). The study in broad terms: Disease courses on record covered relapsing-remitting, secondary progressive and progressive-relapsing multiple sclerosis, though some patients had no subtype annotation. The patient repertoires were set against approximately 10 previously published healthy control repertoires from donors whose ages ranged from roughly 6 to 27 years. A subset of samples was prepared in parallel using single-end sample barcoding, then pooled and co-amplified after Illumina adapter ligation.

Findings and caveats that apply to the study as a whole: Direct clustering with F measure showed strong co-clustering of samples prepared in the same batch, prompting a batch-effect correction. Multiple sclerosis patients had significantly lower normalized Chao1 diversity than controls, a result that suggests substantial peripheral T-cell clonal expansion. The multiple sclerosis patient group was slightly younger than the control group.

To demonstrate the VDJtools post-analysis software, the study profiled TCR beta repertoires from the peripheral blood of 10 to 15 young patients with multiple sclerosis. The multiple sclerosis patients were children and adolescents between roughly 6 and 17 years of age. This clonotype was observed a few times. This receptor's antigen is unknown. No base qualities exist here, and no much larger clone lies one base off it. Library preparation was by PCR. The data were produced on an Illumina HiSeq 2500. To reduce PCR and sequencing biases, unique molecular identifiers were incorporated into the TCR beta cDNA libraries. Roughly 0.5 million cDNA molecules were obtained per 1 to 10 million input T cells, so each molecule approximated one T cell. The patient libraries were prepared and sequenced with the same protocol used for the earlier healthy control dataset. Samples belonging to the same batch were prepared together, multiplexed and sequenced on a shared HiSeq lane. The original pipeline was this. MIGEC was used to process the raw barcoded reads, and molecular identifier groups with only a single read were discarded before consensus assembly and CDR3 extraction. Clonotype tables were post-analysed with VDJtools, and diversity was normalized by down-sampling all datasets to the smallest sample size. To correct batch-related cross-sample contamination, repertoire overlap clustering matched CDR3 amino acid sequences but not nucleotide sequences. Using fastp trimming at Q25 and MiXCR clonotype assembly, TCRdb reanalyzed the public sequencing data and kept in-frame beta chains. Records with the same CDR3 protein are collapsed into one entry carrying the most frequent genes and DNA. These V and J calls derive from TCRdb rather than the authors' analysis. Across this sample there are a few hundred thousand distinct CDR3 sequences, with roughly 34% seen only once. Of the sample, under 7% is held by the ten largest clones.

The specimen sequenced was blood. This receptor was identified in a girl aged 2 to 17 with multiple sclerosis.

Here is the DNA: TGCGCCAGCAGCTTGCGGGACACCTACGAGCAGTACTTC. It translates as CASSLRDTYEQYF. Recombination joined TRBV5-1 with TRBJ2-7, and TRBD1 may be the D gene, going by 6 matching bases. The germline ends are 7 bases apart after V is trimmed by 1 base and J by 2 bases. The CDR3 starts with the cysteine, ends with the phenylalanine, and has 13 residues. Only the CDR3 DNA stays, 39 bases, in frame from base 1. CDR1 and CDR2 (SGHRS, YFSETQ) derive from the germline V gene.